A selection of T cell receptor beta chains follows, all from one sample in a study of vaccination and CD4 T cells after COVID-19. Antigens for these TCRs are unknown. TCRdb reprocessed the PCR reads via MiXCR and lists one record per CDR3 protein. Of around 25,000 distinct CDR3 sequences in the sample, around 30% were seen once. Sample: CD4+ T cells from blood, cultured in vitro, taken about 7 months after SARS-CoV-2 vaccination. The source of these receptors is a human donor who had recovered from COVID-19. The CDR3 runs from the conserved cysteine through the conserved F or W. A D gene is named only where the DNA matches it firmly. Where a row states a size, it is once, few, many or the class of an expanded clone; other rows omit it.

j_gene | v_gene | abundance | d_gene | CDR3nt | CDR3aa
TRBJ2-2 | TRBV20-1 | medium-sized | - | TGCAGTGCTAGAGCCCCAGGGCTTACCGGGGAGCTGTTTTTT | CSARAPGLTGELFF
TRBJ2-1 | TRBV20-1 | few | - | TGCAGTGCTGACAGTGGAAGCTCCTACAATGAGCAGTTCTTC | CSADSGSSYNEQFF
TRBJ2-7 | TRBV29-1 | - | - | TGCAGCGTTGAGGGAGTGGAGTGGGGCGAGCAGTACTTC | CSVEGVEWGEQYF
TRBJ1-2 | TRBV4-2 | - | TRBD1 | TGTGCCAGCAGCCAAGAGCAGGGGGCCTATGGCTACACCTTC | CASSQEQGAYGYTF
TRBJ1-1 | TRBV6-1 | few | - | TGTGCCAGCAGTCTACAGGGTTTGGACACTGAAGCTTTCTTT | CASSLQGLDTEAFF
TRBJ2-1 | TRBV20-1 | few | TRBD2 | TGCAGTGCATCCGGGACTAGCGGGAGTGTAAATGAGCAGTTCTTC | CSASGTSGSVNEQFF
TRBJ1-5 | TRBV15 | medium-sized | - | TGTGCCACCAGCAGAGATCCCCAGGGGAATCAGCCCCAGCATTTT | CATSRDPQGNQPQHF
TRBJ2-5 | TRBV20-1 | medium-sized | - | TGCAGTGCTAGATGGGTCTTAGGGAGGGAGACCCAGTACTTC | CSARWVLGRETQYF
TRBJ1-5 | TRBV6-1 | few | TRBD1 | TGTGCCAGCAGTGAAGTAGGACAGGGTGGCCAGCCCCAGCATTTT | CASSEVGQGGQPQHF
TRBJ2-7 | TRBV5-4 | - | - | TGTGCCAGCAGCCGCCCGACGGGAGACGAGCAGTACTTC | CASSRPTGDEQYF
TRBJ1-5 | TRBV19 | - | - | TGTGCCACCGACAAACGGGATCAGCCCCAGCATTTT | CATDKRDQPQHF
TRBJ1-1 | TRBV4-2 | - | TRBD1 | TGTGCCAGCAGCCAAGATTCGACAGGGGGAACTGAAACTTTCTTT | CASSQDSTGGTETFF
TRBJ2-7 | TRBV27 | - | - | TGTGCCAGCAGTTTAACAGTTAATTCCTACGAGCAGTACTTC | CASSLTVNSYEQYF
TRBJ2-3 | TRBV7-2 | - | - | TGTGCCAGCAGCTTAGCGTGGTCCACAGATACGCAGTATTTT | CASSLAWSTDTQYF
TRBJ2-1 | TRBV28 | - | TRBD2 | TGTGCCAGCAGTTTGAGCGGGAGCCAAATCAATGAGCAGTTCTTC | CASSLSGSQINEQFF
TRBJ2-3 | TRBV27 | few | - | TGTGCCAGCAGTAGGGTTGGGGCAGATACGCAGTATTTT | CASSRVGADTQYF
TRBJ1-5 | TRBV19 | - | - | TGTGCCAGTAGTATAGCTTCGCAGAGCAATCAGCCCCAGCATTTT | CASSIASQSNQPQHF
TRBJ1-5 | TRBV14 | - | - | TGTGCCAGCAGCCAAGGGATCAATCAGCCCCAGCATTTT | CASSQGINQPQHF
TRBJ1-2 | TRBV5-4 | - | - | TGTGCCAGCAGCTTTCCGGGAGACTATGGCTACACCTTC | CASSFPGDYGYTF
TRBJ2-5 | TRBV6-1 | - | TRBD2 | TGTGCCAGCAGTGAAGCTGCGGGAGGCCAAGAGACCCAGTACTTC | CASSEAAGGQETQYF
TRBJ1-2 | TRBV7-9 | - | TRBD1 | TGTGCCAGCAGCAGTCGGGACAGGGGGCATGGCTACACCTTC | CASSSRDRGHGYTF
TRBJ2-1 | TRBV28 | - | TRBD2 | TGTGCCAGCAGTCCGTCCGGCGGGAGGGGTGGCAATGAGCAGTTCTTC | CASSPSGGRGGNEQFF
TRBJ1-1 | TRBV4-3 | few | - | TGCGCCAGCAGCCGAGACGCTACAGGGCAAGCTGAAGCTTTCTTT | CASSRDATGQAEAFF
TRBJ2-5 | TRBV5-4 | - | TRBD1 | TGTGCCAGCAGCCAAACCCGGGACAGGGAAGAGACCCAGTACTTC | CASSQTRDREETQYF
TRBJ1-1 | TRBV7-9 | - | - | TGTGCCAGCAGCTTGGCCAGGGGAACTGAAGCTTTCTTT | CASSLARGTEAFF
TRBJ2-7 | TRBV6-1 | - | - | TGTGCCAGCGGGAAGCCGAGGCTACGTGGCTACGAGCAGTACTTC | CASGKPRLRGYEQYF
TRBJ1-5 | TRBV19 | - | TRBD1 | TGTGCCAGTAGTATGGGACAGGCCCAGCATTTT | CASSMGQAQHF
TRBJ2-3 | TRBV20-1 | - | - | TGCAGTGCTCCAACGACAGATACGCAGTATTTT | CSAPTTDTQYF
TRBJ1-2 | TRBV20-1 | few | - | TGCAGTGCTAGAAACAGGGACACTAACTATGGCTACACCTTC | CSARNRDTNYGYTF
TRBJ2-7 | TRBV6-1 | - | - | TGTGCCAGCAGTGATGAAGCCACCTTAGGATACTACGAGCAGTACTTC | CASSDEATLGYYEQYF
TRBJ1-5 | TRBV4-2 | few | - | TGTGCCAGCAGCCGGTCGGGTCAGCCCCAGCATTTT | CASSRSGQPQHF
TRBJ2-5 | TRBV6-5 | few | - | TGTGCCAGCAGTTATAACACGGGTCTGTGGGAGACCCAGTACTTC | CASSYNTGLWETQYF